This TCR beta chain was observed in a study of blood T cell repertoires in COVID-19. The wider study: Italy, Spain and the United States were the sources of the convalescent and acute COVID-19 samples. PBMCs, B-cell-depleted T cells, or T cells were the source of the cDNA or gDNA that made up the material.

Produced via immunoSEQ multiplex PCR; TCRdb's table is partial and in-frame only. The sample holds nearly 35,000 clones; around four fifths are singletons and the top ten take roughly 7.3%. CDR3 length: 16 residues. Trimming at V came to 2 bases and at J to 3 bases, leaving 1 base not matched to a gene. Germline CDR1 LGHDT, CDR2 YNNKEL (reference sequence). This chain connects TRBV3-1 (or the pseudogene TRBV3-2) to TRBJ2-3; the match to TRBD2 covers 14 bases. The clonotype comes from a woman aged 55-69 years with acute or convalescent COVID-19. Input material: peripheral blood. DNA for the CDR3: TGTGCCAGCAGCCAACGACTAGCGGGGGGGACAGATACGCAGTATTTT. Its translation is CASSQRLAGGTDTQYF.